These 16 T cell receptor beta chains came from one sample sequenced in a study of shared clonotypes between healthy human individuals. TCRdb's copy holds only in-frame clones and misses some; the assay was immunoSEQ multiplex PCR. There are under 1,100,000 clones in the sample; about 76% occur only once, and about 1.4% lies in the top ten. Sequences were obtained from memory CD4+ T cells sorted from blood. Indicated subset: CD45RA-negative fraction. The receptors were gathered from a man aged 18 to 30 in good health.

CDR3 sequence (DNA): TGTGCCAGCAGCCAGGTTGGTCGGATGCAAGAGACCCAGTACTTC. Its translation: CASSQVGRMQETQYF. This chain links TRBV5-6 with TRBJ2-5; D gene ambiguous. This CDR3 spans 15 amino acids. Germline V gene data show CDR1 as SGHDT and CDR2 as YYEEEE. The V and J ends lost 4 bases and 2 bases respectively, with 15 bases between them.

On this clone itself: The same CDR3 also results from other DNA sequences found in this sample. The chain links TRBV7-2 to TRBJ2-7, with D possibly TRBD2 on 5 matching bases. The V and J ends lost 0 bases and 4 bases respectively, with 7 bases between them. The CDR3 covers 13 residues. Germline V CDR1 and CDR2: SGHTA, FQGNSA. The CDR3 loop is CASSLAGVYEQYF. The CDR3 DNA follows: TGTGCCAGCAGCTTAGCCGGGGTGTACGAGCAGTACTTC.

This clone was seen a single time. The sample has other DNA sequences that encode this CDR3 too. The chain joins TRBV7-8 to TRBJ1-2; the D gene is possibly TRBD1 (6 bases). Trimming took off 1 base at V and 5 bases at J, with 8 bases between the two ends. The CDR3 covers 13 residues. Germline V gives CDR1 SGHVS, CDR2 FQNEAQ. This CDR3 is CASSLGTGYGYTF. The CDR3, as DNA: TGTGCCAGCAGCTTAGGAACAGGGTATGGCTACACCTTC.

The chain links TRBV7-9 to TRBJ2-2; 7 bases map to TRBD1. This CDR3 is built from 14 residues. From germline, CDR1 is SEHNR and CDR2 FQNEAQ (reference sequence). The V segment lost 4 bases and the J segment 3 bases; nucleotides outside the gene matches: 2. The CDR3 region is CASSSQGYTGELFF. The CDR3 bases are TGTGCCAGCAGCTCACAGGGGTACACCGGGGAGCTGTTTTTT. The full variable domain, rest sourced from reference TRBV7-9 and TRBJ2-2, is DTGVSQNPRHKITKRGQNVTFRCDPISEHNRLYWYRQTLGQGPEFLTYFQNEAQLEKSRLLSDRFSAERPKGSFSTLEIQRTEQGDSAMYLCASSSQGYTGELFFGEGSRLTVL.

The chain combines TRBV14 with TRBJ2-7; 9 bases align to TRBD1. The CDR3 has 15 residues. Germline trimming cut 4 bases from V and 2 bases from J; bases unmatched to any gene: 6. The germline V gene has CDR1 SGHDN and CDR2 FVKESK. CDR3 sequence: CASSLGQGPTYEQYF. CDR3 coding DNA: TGTGCCAGCAGCCTGGGACAGGGCCCCACCTACGAGCAGTACTTC.

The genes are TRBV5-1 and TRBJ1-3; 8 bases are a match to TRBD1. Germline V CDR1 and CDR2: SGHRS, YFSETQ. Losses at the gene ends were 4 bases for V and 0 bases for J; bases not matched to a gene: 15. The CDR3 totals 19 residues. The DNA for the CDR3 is TGCGCCAGCAGCAAGGGAGGGGACAGGAGAATTTACTCTGGAAACACCATATATTTT. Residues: CASSKGGDRRIYSGNTIYF.

The CDR3 sequence is CASSLASGSPTDTQYF. The CDR3 coding sequence is TGTGCCAGCAGTCTGGCTAGCGGGAGTCCCACAGATACGCAGTATTTT. The chain has TRBV6-6 and TRBJ2-3, with 10 bases aligning to TRBD2. Trimming took 5 bases from V and 2 from J; bases not matched to a gene: 7. This CDR3 has 16 amino acids. The V gene's germline CDR1 is MNHNY and CDR2 SVGAGI (reference sequence).

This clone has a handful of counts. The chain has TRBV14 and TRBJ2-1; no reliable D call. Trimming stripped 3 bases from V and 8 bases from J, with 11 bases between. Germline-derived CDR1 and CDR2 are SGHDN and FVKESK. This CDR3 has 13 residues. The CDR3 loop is CASSQGWQHEQFF. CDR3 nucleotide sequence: TGTGCCAGCAGCCAGGGATGGCAACATGAGCAGTTCTTC.

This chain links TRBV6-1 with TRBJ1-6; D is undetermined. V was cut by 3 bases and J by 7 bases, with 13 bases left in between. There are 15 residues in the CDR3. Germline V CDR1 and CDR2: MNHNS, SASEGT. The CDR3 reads CASSEGQAPNSPLHF. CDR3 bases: TGTGCCAGCAGTGAGGGTCAGGCCCCCAATTCACCCCTCCACTTT.

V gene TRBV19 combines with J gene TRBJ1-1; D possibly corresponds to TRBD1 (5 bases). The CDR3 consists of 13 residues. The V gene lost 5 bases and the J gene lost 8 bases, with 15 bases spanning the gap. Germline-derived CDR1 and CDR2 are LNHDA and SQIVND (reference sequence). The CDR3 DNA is TGTGCCAGTAGTGAAAGATCCCGGGACGAAGCTTTCTTT. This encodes CASSERSRDEAFF.

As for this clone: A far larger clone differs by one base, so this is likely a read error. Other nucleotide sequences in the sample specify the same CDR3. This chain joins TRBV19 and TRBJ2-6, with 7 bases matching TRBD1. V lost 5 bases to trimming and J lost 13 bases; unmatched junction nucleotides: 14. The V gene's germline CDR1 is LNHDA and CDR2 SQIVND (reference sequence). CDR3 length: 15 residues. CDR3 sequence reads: CASSLETGTVKVLTF. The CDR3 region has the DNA TGTGCCAGTAGTCTCGAGACTGGGACAGTAAAGGTCCTGACTTTC. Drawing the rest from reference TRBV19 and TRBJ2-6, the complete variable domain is DGGITQSPKYLFRKEGQNVTLSCEQNLNHDAMYWYRQDPGQGLRLIYYSQIVNDFQKGDIAEGYSVSREKKESFPLTVTSAQKNPTAFYLCASSLETGTVKVLTFGAGSRLTVL.

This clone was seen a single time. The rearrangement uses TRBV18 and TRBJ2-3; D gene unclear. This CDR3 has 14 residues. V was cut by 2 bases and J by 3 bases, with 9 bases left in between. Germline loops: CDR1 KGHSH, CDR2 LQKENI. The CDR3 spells CASSPRTQTDTQYF. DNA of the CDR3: TGTGCCAGCTCACCAAGGACCCAAACAGATACGCAGTATTTT.

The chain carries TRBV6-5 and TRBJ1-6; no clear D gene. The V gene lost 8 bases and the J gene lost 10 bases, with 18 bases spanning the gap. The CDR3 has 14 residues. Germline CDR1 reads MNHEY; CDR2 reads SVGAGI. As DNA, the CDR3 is TGTGCCAGCTCAAATTGGGGAGTTCAGTCACCCCTCCACTTT. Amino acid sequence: CASSNWGVQSPLHF.

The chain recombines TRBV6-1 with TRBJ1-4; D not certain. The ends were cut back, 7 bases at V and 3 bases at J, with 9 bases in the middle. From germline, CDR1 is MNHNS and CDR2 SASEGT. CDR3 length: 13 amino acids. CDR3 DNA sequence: TGTGCCAGCAAGGGTGCGGCTAATGAAAAACTGTTTTTT. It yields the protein CASKGAANEKLFF.

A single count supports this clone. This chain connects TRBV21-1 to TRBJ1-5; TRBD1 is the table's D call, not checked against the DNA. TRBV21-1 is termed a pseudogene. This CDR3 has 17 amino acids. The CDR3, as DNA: TGTGCCCGCTCCATGGGACAGAGCTTTAGGAGCAATCAGCCCCAGCATTTT. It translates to CARSMGQSFRSNQPQHF.

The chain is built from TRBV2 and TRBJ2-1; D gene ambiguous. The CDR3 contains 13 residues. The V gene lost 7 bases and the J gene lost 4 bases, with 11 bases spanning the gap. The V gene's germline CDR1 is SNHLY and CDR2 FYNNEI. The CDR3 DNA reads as TGTGCCAGCAAGGCGGACGGTTACAATGAGCAGTTCTTC. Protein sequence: CASKADGYNEQFF.